This entry lists 8 T cell receptor beta chains sequenced from one sample in a study of human T cells and chemical hapten exposure. Time point meaning: patch test 1, 2 weeks after DPC sensitization. Treatment meaning: therapeutic diphenylcyclopropenone sensitization with weekly scalp DPC. TCRdb recomputed calls from the RACE reads with MiXCR, one row per CDR3 protein. The sample records some 400,000 distinct CDR3 sequences, approximately 5.1% being singletons. The material was whole blood, obtained in connection with sensitization to the hapten diphenylcyclopropenone (DPC). The receptors were gathered from a woman aged 50 to 65 with alopecia areata. Some clones in this sample may be carry-over from other donors' samples.

This clonotype was detected many times. The chain recombines TRBV12-3 or TRBV12-4 with TRBJ1-4; maybe TRBD1 (5 bases). Trimming stripped 3 bases from V and 7 bases from J, with 6 bases between. The CDR3 contains 12 residues. As DNA, the CDR3 is TGTGCCAGCAGTTTTAGGGGTGAAAAACTGTTTTTT. As protein: CASSFRGEKLFF.

This clonotype occurred many times. The V call is TRBV29-1, the J call TRBJ1-3, with no clear D. From germline, CDR1 is SQVTM and CDR2 ANQGSEA. With 2 bases removed from V and 0 bases from J, the gap between germline ends came to 8 bases. The CDR3 length is 14 residues. This CDR3 is CSVEKFSSGNTIYF. The DNA of the CDR3 is TGCAGCGTTGAAAAGTTCAGCTCTGGAAACACCATATATTTT. Drawing the rest from reference TRBV29-1 and TRBJ1-3, the complete variable domain is SAVISQKPSRDICQRGTSLTIQCQVDSQVTMMFWYRQQPGQSLTLIATANQGSEATYESGFVIDKFPISRPNLTFSTLTVSNMSPEDSSIYLCSVEKFSSGNTIYFGEGSWLTVV.

At least ten counts were recorded for this clonotype. The gene calls are TRBV12-3 or TRBV12-4 and TRBJ2-6; D is uncertain. The CDR3 is 13 residues long. Trimming removed 6 bases at V and 2 bases at J, with 5 bases between. The CDR3 nucleotides read TGTGCCAGCAGGCGAGCTGGGGCCAACGTCCTGACTTTC. It yields the protein CASRRAGANVLTF.

The table lists this clonotype with a count of one. The chain recombines TRBV5-4 with TRBJ1-1; D not resolved. Trimming took 0 bases from V and 6 from J, leaving 9 bases between them. The CDR3 is 13 amino acids. Germline CDR1 reads SGHNT; CDR2 reads YYREEE (reference sequence). The CDR3 spells CASSLGTRAEAFF. CDR3 bases: TGTGCCAGCAGCTTGGGCACGAGGGCTGAAGCTTTCTTT.

This clonotype appeared many times. The chain is built from TRBV4-3 and TRBJ2-1; TRBD2 agrees at 7 bases. The CDR3 contains 16 residues. The trim removed 2 bases at V and 4 bases at J, leaving 8 bases unmatched. Per the germline V gene, CDR1 is LGHNA and CDR2 is YSLEER. The CDR3 nucleotides are TGCGCCAGCAGCCAATTTGTGGGAGGGCAGTACAATGAGCAGTTCTTC. Protein product: CASSQFVGGQYNEQFF.

V gene TRBV10-3 combines with J gene TRBJ1-1; D is undetermined. Trimming pared 3 bases from V and 5 bases from J, leaving 10 bases between. CDR1 and CDR2 (germline): ENHRY, SYGVKD. This CDR3 region has 13 residues. The CDR3 is CAISERVDTEAFF. The CDR3 DNA follows: TGTGCCATCAGTGAAAGGGTTGATACTGAAGCTTTCTTT.

This clonotype was detected only a few times. This sequence joins TRBV29-1 and TRBJ1-2, with TRBD1 matching 7 bases. The CDR3 runs 14 residues. Germline assignment: CDR1 SQVTM and CDR2 ANQGSEA. Germline trimming cut 4 bases from V and 3 bases from J; bases unmatched to any gene: 8. Here the CDR3 reads CSVAVTGSDYGYTF. CDR3 bases: TGCAGCGTTGCGGTGACAGGGAGTGACTATGGCTACACCTTC. The full variable domain, completed using reference TRBV29-1 and TRBJ1-2, is SAVISQKPSRDICQRGTSLTIQCQVDSQVTMMFWYRQQPGQSLTLIATANQGSEATYESGFVIDKFPISRPNLTFSTLTVSNMSPEDSSIYLCSVAVTGSDYGYTFGSGTRLTVV.

This clonotype was counted at least ten times. The chain joins TRBV6-6 to TRBJ2-7; weak D call: TRBD1 (6 bases). In germline, CDR1 is MNHNY, CDR2 SVGAGI (reference sequence). Deletions cut 2 bases from V and 7 bases from J, with 6 bases between. This CDR3 contains 11 residues. DNA of the CDR3: TGTGCCAGCAGTTACACAGGGGAGCAGTACTTC. Protein sequence: CASSYTGEQYF.